The 16 T cell receptor beta chains below all came from one sample that was sequenced in a study of cytomegalovirus exposure and HLA in healthy donors. The PCR employed 60 Vbeta primers together with 13 Jbeta primers. The method was immunoSEQ multiplex PCR; TCRdb's version includes in-frame clones alone and lacks a portion of them. The specimen's table records 150,000 to 200,000 clones. What was sequenced was PBMCs. These receptor sequences come from a woman aged 55-69 years in good health and CMV-seronegative.

This chain connects TRBV5-8 to TRBJ2-3; 8 bases align to TRBD1. Germline V lookup: CDR1 SGHTS, CDR2 YDEGEE. V trimming: 0 bases; J trimming: 5 bases; junction bases outside the gene matches: 8. The CDR3 loop spans 16 amino acids. As DNA, the CDR3 is TGTGCCAGCAGCTTGGGACAGGGGCATTTGGGAGATACGCAGTATTTT. Amino acids: CASSLGQGHLGDTQYF.

Remarks on this clone: A read error may account for a junction end that differs from germline. Other DNA variants within this sample encode the same CDR3. The chain couples TRBV19 to TRBJ1-2; D remains unclear. Germline V gene sequence: CDR1 LNHDA, CDR2 SQIVND (reference sequence). The CDR3 length is 15 residues. The CDR3 is CASTPFTGSNYGYTF. The DNA for the CDR3 is TGTGCCAGTACCCCATTTACCGGGTCTAACTACGGCTACACCTTC.

The J gene is TRBJ1-5, the V gene TRBV6-5; 7 nucleotides agree with TRBD1. The V gene's germline CDR1 is MNHEY and CDR2 SVGAGI. V trimming: 6 bases; J trimming: 4 bases; junction bases outside the gene matches: 3. The CDR3 runs to 13 residues. CDR3 in DNA: TGTGCCAGCAGCTCGACAGGGAATCAGCCCCAGCATTTT. This codes for CASSSTGNQPQHF.

V and J are TRBV6-1 and TRBJ2-1, with 8 bases matching TRBD2. Looked up from germline, CDR1 is MNHNS and CDR2 is SASEGT. The CDR3 consists of 16 residues. V was clipped by 4 bases and J by 0 bases; unmatched bases: 5. CDR3 DNA: TGTGCCAGCAGTGGCCAACTAGCGGCCTCCTACAATGAGCAGTTCTTC. Encoded protein: CASSGQLAASYNEQFF.

This chain uses TRBV7-3 with TRBJ1-6; D unclear. V dropped 2 bases and J dropped 6 bases, with 5 bases sitting between them. The CDR3 runs to 13 residues. The germline V gene encodes CDR1 SGHTA and CDR2 FQGTGA. This chain's CDR3 is CASSLYGNSPLHF. CDR3 coding DNA: TGTGCCAGCAGCTTATACGGTAATTCACCCCTCCACTTT.

The V and J genes are TRBV27 and TRBJ2-3; 11 nucleotides align to TRBD2. The CDR3 totals 16 residues. Germline CDR1 reads MNHEY; CDR2 reads SMNVEV (reference sequence). Trimming removed 5 bases from V and 3 bases from J; junction bases left unmatched: 7. The CDR3 DNA reads as TGTGCCAGCAGTCGAATGACTAGCGGGGAAACAGATACGCAGTATTTT. This translates into CASSRMTSGETDTQYF.

This sequence joins TRBV2 and TRBJ2-5; 7 positions agree with TRBD1. The germline CDR1 and CDR2 sequences are SNHLY and FYNNEI. This CDR3 spans 13 amino acids. After removal of 5 bases from V and 4 bases from J, the junction contained 4 bases not matched to a gene. In nucleotides, the CDR3 is TGTGCCAGCAGTCGGGACAGTGCAGAGACCCAGTACTTC. This translates into CASSRDSAETQYF.

The J gene is TRBJ2-6, the V gene TRBV25-1; D is possibly TRBD1 (5 bases). The length of the CDR3 is 14 residues. Per the germline V gene, CDR1 is MGHDK and CDR2 is SYGVNS. Trimming cost V 1 base and J 4 bases, with 5 bases left between them. The CDR3 protein is CASSEWTGANVLTF. The CDR3, as DNA: TGTGCCAGCAGTGAATGGACAGGGGCCAACGTCCTGACTTTC.

The chain joins TRBV6-5 to TRBJ2-1; TRBD2 matches 8 bases. Germline V gives CDR1 MNHEY, CDR2 SVGAGI. This CDR3 is 15 amino acids long. V was clipped by 2 bases and J by 8 bases; unmatched bases: 8. CDR3 amino acids: CASSYLREGKDEQFF. CDR3 nucleotides: TGTGCCAGCAGTTACCTACGGGAGGGCAAAGATGAGCAGTTCTTC.

The J gene is TRBJ2-1, the V gene TRBV11-1; D might be TRBD1 (5 bases). CDR1 is SGHAT, CDR2 FQDESV, per germline (reference sequence). This CDR3 region has 14 residues. V shed 5 bases and J shed 3 bases, with 11 bases lying between them. The CDR3 loop is CASSHRQFYNEQFF. For the CDR3, the DNA is TGTGCCAGCAGCCACCGACAGTTCTACAATGAGCAGTTCTTC.

The genes are TRBV6-1 and TRBJ2-7; 13 nucleotides match TRBD2. Looked up from germline, CDR1 is MNHNS and CDR2 is SASEGT. V dropped 6 bases and J dropped 4; count of bases not matched to a gene: 3. This CDR3 has 14 residues. The CDR3 loop is CASRGTSGTYEQYF. CDR3 nucleotide sequence: TGTGCCAGCAGGGGGACTAGCGGGACTTACGAGCAGTACTTC.

This chain connects TRBV6-6 to TRBJ1-1; the D gene is possibly TRBD1 (5 bases). Germline CDR1 and CDR2: MNHNY and SVGAGI (reference sequence). The CDR3 covers 11 residues. The V gene lost 10 bases and the J gene lost 7 bases, with 13 bases spanning the gap. The CDR3 DNA sequence: TGTGCCACATCTGCGGGGCTTGAAGCTTTCTTT. As protein: CATSAGLEAFF.

V usage is TRBV10-3 and J usage is TRBJ2-1; TRBD1 matches 8 bases. The CDR3 spans 14 residues. Losses at the gene ends were 7 bases for V and 7 bases for J; bases not matched to a gene: 9. Germline V lookup: CDR1 ENHRY, CDR2 SYGVKD. The CDR3 coding sequence is TGTGCCATCACTACCCGGGACAGGACTAATGAGCAGTTCTTC. This gives the protein CAITTRDRTNEQFF.

The V call is TRBV29-1, the J call TRBJ1-4; 10 positions agree with TRBD1. CDR3 length equals 14 residues. Trimming took 2 bases from V and 5 from J; bases not matched to a gene: 2. CDR1 SQVTM and CDR2 ANQGSEA come from the germline V gene. This CDR3 is CSVEMGQGNEKLFF. In DNA, the CDR3 is TGCAGCGTTGAAATGGGACAGGGGAATGAAAAACTGTTTTTT. Drawing the rest from reference TRBV29-1 and TRBJ1-4, the complete variable domain is SAVISQKPSRDICQRGTSLTIQCQVDSQVTMMFWYRQQPGQSLTLIATANQGSEATYESGFVIDKFPISRPNLTFSTLTVSNMSPEDSSIYLCSVEMGQGNEKLFFGSGTQLSVL.

V is TRBV5-1 and J is TRBJ2-5; 8 bases are shared with TRBD1. V shed 4 bases, J shed 4 bases, and the junction held 9 bases outside the gene matches. This CDR3 is built from 15 residues. CDR1 and CDR2 from the germline V gene are SGHRS and YFSETQ. The chain's CDR3 is CASSPGQGRPETQYF. CDR3 coding DNA: TGCGCCAGCAGCCCTGGACAGGGCCGACCAGAGACCCAGTACTTC.

Points on this clone: At one end, the junction sequence differs from germline, possibly due to a read error. This chain connects TRBV2 to TRBJ2-1, with TRBD2 matching over 9 bases. The CDR3 length is 17 residues. Germline-derived CDR1 and CDR2 are SNHLY and FYNNEI. The CDR3 DNA sequence: TGTGCCGGCAGTGAATGGACTAGCGTAGAACCAGAGGATGAGCAGTTCTTC. Translation gives CAGSEWTSVEPEDEQFF.